A selection of T cell receptor beta chains follows, all from one sample in a study of shared clonotypes between healthy human individuals. Profiling relied on immunoSEQ multiplex PCR, and the TCRdb table lists in-frame clones only, not all of them. The sample contains millions of clones, under 95% of which appear only once. The specimen was naive CD8+ T cells from PBMCs. The source is a man aged 18 to 30 in good health. Some clones in this sample may be carry-over from other donors' samples. CDR3s include the opening cysteine and the closing phenylalanine or tryptophan. Each record gives: J gene, V gene, D gene, clone size, CDR3 protein, CDR3 DNA. A D gene is named only where the DNA matches it firmly. Clone size appears in some rows only: once, few, many, or a class for an expanded clone.

J: TRBJ2-7; V: TRBV7-9; D: NA; size: NA; CDR3: CASSSLAAGSSYEQYF; DNA: TGTGCCAGCAGCTCCCTCGCGGCGGGCAGCTCCTACGAGCAGTACTTC
J: TRBJ2-7; V: TRBV7-6; D: TRBD1; size: NA; CDR3: CASSLDRAHEQYF; DNA: TGTGCCAGCAGCCTCGACAGGGCCCACGAGCAGTACTTC
J: TRBJ2-7; V: TRBV7-6; D: NA; size: NA; CDR3: CASSLAMDYEQYF; DNA: TGTGCCAGCAGCTTAGCAATGGATTACGAGCAGTACTTC
J: TRBJ2-5; V: TRBV4-2; D: NA; size: NA; CDR3: CASSQGTGGNQETQYF; DNA: TGTGCCAGCAGCCAAGGAACGGGCGGCAACCAAGAGACCCAGTACTTC
J: TRBJ2-2; V: TRBV10-2; D: TRBD1; size: NA; CDR3: CASIPSRDRVSGTGELFF; DNA: TGCGCCAGCATCCCTTCCCGGGACAGGGTGTCGGGGACCGGGGAGCTGTTTTTT
J: TRBJ2-2; V: TRBV10-3; D: NA; size: NA; CDR3: CAIRTETNTGELFF; DNA: TGTGCCATTCGGACAGAAACGAACACCGGGGAGCTGTTTTTT
J: TRBJ2-7; V: TRBV5-1; D: NA; size: NA; CDR3: CASSLSPSYEQYF; DNA: TGCGCCAGCAGCTTGTCCCCCTCCTACGAGCAGTACTTC
J: TRBJ2-7; V: TRBV4-1; D: NA; size: NA; CDR3: CASSQPDRDYEQYF; DNA: TGCGCCAGCAGCCAGCCAGACAGAGACTACGAGCAGTACTTC
J: TRBJ1-5; V: TRBV28; D: NA; size: NA; CDR3: CASSFSLNQPQHF; DNA: TGTGCCAGCAGTTTCTCCTTAAATCAGCCCCAGCATTTT
J: TRBJ2-1; V: TRBV11-2; D: NA; size: NA; CDR3: CASSLGLVVSYNEQFF; DNA: TGTGCCAGCAGCTTAGGGCTAGTTGTATCCTACAATGAGCAGTTCTTC
J: TRBJ2-7; V: TRBV27; D: TRBD1; size: NA; CDR3: CASSLLSTGMIREQYF; DNA: TGTGCCAGCAGTTTACTTTCGACAGGGATGATCCGCGAGCAGTACTTC
J: TRBJ2-5; V: TRBV7-9; D: NA; size: NA; CDR3: CASSPAPQGQETQYF; DNA: TGTGCCAGCAGCCCAGCCCCTCAGGGCCAAGAGACCCAGTACTTC
J: TRBJ1-6; V: TRBV7-9; D: NA; size: NA; CDR3: CASSLERNSPLHF; DNA: TGTGCCAGCAGCTTAGAACGGAATTCACCCCTCCACTTT
J: TRBJ1-5; V: TRBV19; D: NA; size: once; CDR3: CASSILYDQPQHF; DNA: TGTGCCAGTAGTATATTGTACGATCAGCCCCAGCATTTT
J: TRBJ2-7; V: TRBV10-2; D: TRBD2; size: NA; CDR3: CASRGLGAYSYEQYF; DNA: TGCGCCAGCAGAGGACTAGGCGCCTACTCCTACGAGCAGTACTTC
J: TRBJ2-7; V: TRBV5-3; D: NA; size: NA; CDR3: CARSPLASVAEQYF; DNA: TGTGCCAGAAGCCCATTAGCGTCGGTAGCAGAGCAGTACTTC
J: TRBJ2-7; V: TRBV5-5; D: NA; size: NA; CDR3: CASSLSAGSYEQYF; DNA: TGTGCCAGCAGCTTAAGCGCGGGGTCCTACGAGCAGTACTTC
J: TRBJ1-1; V: TRBV4-3; D: NA; size: NA; CDR3: CASSQEIVGFIAPFF; DNA: TGCGCCAGCAGCCAAGAAATAGTGGGCTTCATCGCCCCTTTCTTT
J: TRBJ2-1; V: TRBV4-3; D: NA; size: NA; CDR3: CASSQDLVYNEQFF; DNA: TGCGCCAGCAGCCAAGATCTGGTATACAATGAGCAGTTCTTC
J: TRBJ2-1; V: TRBV29-1; D: TRBD2; size: NA; CDR3: CSVEDGRERVGNEQFF; DNA: TGCAGCGTTGAAGATGGGCGGGAGAGAGTGGGGAATGAGCAGTTCTTC
J: TRBJ2-7; V: TRBV27; D: TRBD1; size: NA; CDR3: CASSASGQGYEQYF; DNA: TGTGCCAGCAGTGCATCGGGACAGGGGTACGAGCAGTACTTC
J: TRBJ2-2; V: TRBV28; D: TRBD2; size: NA; CDR3: CASVSGLAAGELFF; DNA: TGTGCCAGCGTCTCCGGACTAGCGGCCGGGGAGCTGTTTTTT
J: TRBJ2-7; V: TRBV29-1; D: TRBD2; size: NA; CDR3: CSVTGTSGPYEQYF; DNA: TGCAGCGTGACCGGGACTAGCGGCCCCTACGAGCAGTACTTC
J: TRBJ2-4; V: TRBV2; D: NA; size: NA; CDR3: CASSEALGPQYF; DNA: TGTGCCAGCAGTGAAGCGCTGGGGCCTCAGTACTTC
J: TRBJ2-7; V: TRBV9; D: TRBD2; size: NA; CDR3: CASSVRRTSESYEQYF; DNA: TGTGCCAGCAGCGTACGACGGACTAGCGAGTCCTACGAGCAGTACTTC
J: TRBJ2-7; V: TRBV2; D: TRBD2; size: NA; CDR3: CASTSAFLAGEDEQYF; DNA: TGTGCCAGCACTTCGGCATTTCTAGCGGGAGAGGACGAGCAGTACTTC
J: TRBJ2-7; V: TRBV6-5; D: TRBD1; size: NA; CDR3: CASSYSGTGGTYEQYF; DNA: TGTGCCAGCAGTTACTCGGGGACAGGGGGCACCTACGAGCAGTACTTC
J: TRBJ1-1; V: TRBV28; D: NA; size: NA; CDR3: CASSLGGQNTEAFF; DNA: TGTGCCAGCAGTTTAGGGGGGCAGAACACTGAAGCTTTCTTT
J: TRBJ1-1; V: TRBV4-2; D: NA; size: NA; CDR3: CASSQLHGRGTEAFF; DNA: TGTGCCAGCAGCCAACTTCACGGCCGGGGGACTGAAGCTTTCTTT
J: TRBJ2-1; V: TRBV7-9; D: TRBD1; size: NA; CDR3: CASSSLRQGSYNEQFF; DNA: TGTGCCAGCAGCTCCCTCCGACAGGGCTCCTACAATGAGCAGTTCTTC
J: TRBJ1-5; V: TRBV30; D: NA; size: few; CDR3: CAWSVGGSGQPQHF; DNA: TGTGCCTGGAGTGTAGGAGGGAGCGGCCAGCCCCAGCATTTT
J: TRBJ2-7; V: TRBV19; D: TRBD2; size: once; CDR3: CASSIALAGYEQYF; DNA: TGTGCCAGTAGTATCGCGCTAGCGGGATACGAGCAGTACTTC
J: TRBJ2-7; V: TRBV2; D: TRBD2; size: NA; CDR3: CAVPVWGGLAGEQYF; DNA: TGTGCCGTACCCGTCTGGGGAGGACTAGCGGGCGAGCAGTACTTC
J: TRBJ1-5; V: TRBV27; D: NA; size: NA; CDR3: CASSSVGGNQPQHF; DNA: TGTGCCAGCAGTTCTGTCGGTGGCAATCAGCCCCAGCATTTT
J: TRBJ1-1; V: TRBV5-1; D: NA; size: NA; CDR3: CASSLARREEAFF; DNA: TGCGCCAGCAGCTTGGCCAGGCGTGAGGAAGCTTTCTTT
J: TRBJ2-1; V: TRBV11-2; D: NA; size: NA; CDR3: CASSREGGSYNEQFF; DNA: TGTGCCAGCAGCCGAGAGGGAGGCTCCTACAATGAGCAGTTCTTC
J: TRBJ2-7; V: TRBV27; D: NA; size: once; CDR3: CASSSSAAHFDEQYF; DNA: TGTGCCAGCAGTTCGAGCGCGGCTCATTTCGACGAGCAGTACTTC
J: TRBJ2-3; V: TRBV28; D: NA; size: NA; CDR3: CASSFGLWDTQYF; DNA: TGTGCCAGCAGTTTTGGACTATGGGATACGCAGTATTTT
J: TRBJ2-7; V: TRBV5-6; D: NA; size: NA; CDR3: CASSLGRLIDEQYF; DNA: TGTGCCAGCAGCTTGGGACGGTTGATCGACGAGCAGTACTTC
J: TRBJ2-7; V: TRBV7-8; D: NA; size: NA; CDR3: CASSPSPGDEQYF; DNA: TGTGCCAGCAGCCCGTCTCCGGGGGACGAGCAGTACTTC
J: TRBJ2-5; V: TRBV29-1; D: NA; size: once; CDR3: CSVAGGETQYF; DNA: TGCAGCGTTGCCGGGGGAGAGACCCAGTACTTC
J: TRBJ2-4; V: TRBV7-9; D: NA; size: once; CDR3: CASSSREGGPAKNIQYF; DNA: TGTGCCAGCAGCTCTAGGGAAGGAGGGCCAGCCAAAAACATTCAGTACTTC
J: TRBJ1-3; V: TRBV4-1; D: NA; size: NA; CDR3: CASSGVGQGNTIYF; DNA: TGCGCCAGCAGCGGGGTGGGGCAAGGAAACACCATATATTTT
J: TRBJ1-5; V: TRBV7-9; D: NA; size: once; CDR3: CASSLASHQPQHF; DNA: TGTGCCAGCAGCTTAGCGTCCCATCAGCCCCAGCATTTT
J: TRBJ2-7; V: TRBV7-9; D: NA; size: NA; CDR3: CASSQLLAGTYEQYF; DNA: TGTGCCAGCAGCCAGCTCTTGGCCGGGACCTACGAGCAGTACTTC
J: TRBJ1-1; V: TRBV2; D: NA; size: once; CDR3: CASSHAGGVSRTEAFF; DNA: TGTGCCAGCAGCCATGCCGGGGGCGTTAGTAGAACTGAAGCTTTCTTT
J: TRBJ2-2; V: TRBV29-1; D: NA; size: NA; CDR3: CSVVGAGGANTGELFF; DNA: TGCAGCGTTGTAGGTGCCGGGGGCGCGAACACCGGGGAGCTGTTTTTT
J: TRBJ2-3; V: TRBV11-3; D: NA; size: NA; CDR3: CASSGGLADTQYF; DNA: TGTGCCAGCAGCGGAGGACTTGCAGATACGCAGTATTTT
J: TRBJ2-2; V: TRBV2; D: NA; size: NA; CDR3: CASSEVGGAGELFF; DNA: TGTGCCAGCAGTGAAGTTGGGGGTGCGGGGGAGCTGTTTTTT
J: TRBJ1-3; V: TRBV27; D: NA; size: NA; CDR3: CASSPRTGPPGNTIYF; DNA: TGTGCCAGCAGTCCGAGGACCGGTCCTCCCGGAAACACCATATATTTT